This T cell receptor beta chain was captured in a study of blood T cell repertoires in COVID-19. Study overall: Both acute and convalescent COVID-19 samples were obtained from the United States, Italy and Spain. In each case, the material was cDNA or gDNA derived from T cells, B-cell-depleted T cells, or PBMCs.

In the study's own analysis: The assay estimated nucleated cells by amplifying reference gene primers. Assay used: immunoSEQ multiplex PCR; TCRdb lists only in-frame clones, some missing. The DNA was the basis for D and trimming; V, J and clone size are from that table. The sample lists 35,000 to 50,000 clones; approximately 80% were seen once. CDR3 length: 16 amino acids. The germline CDR1 and CDR2 sequences are SGHRS and YFSETQ. The V and J ends lost 2 bases and 7 bases respectively, with 22 bases between them. The gene calls are TRBV5-1 and TRBJ2-7; tentative D call: TRBD1 (5 bases). The sequenced sample was peripheral blood. This clonotype was obtained from a man aged 70 or older with active or convalescent COVID-19. CDR3 DNA sequence: TGCGCCAGCAGCTTTGGGGCGGAAGAGTTTGATCTGGAGCAGTACTTC. The encoded protein is CASSFGAEEFDLEQYF.